This T cell receptor (beta chain) was identified in a study of shared clonotypes between healthy human individuals. The overall study: The donor group consisted of a couple of women and a few men, aged 18 to 49.

The germline CDR1 and CDR2 sequences are LNHDA and SQIVND (reference sequence). The V segment lost 10 bases and the J segment 1 base; nucleotides outside the gene matches: 4. The CDR3 is made up of 12 amino acids. Generated by immunoSEQ multiplex PCR, the TCRdb table keeps only in-frame clones and is missing some. The table has about 480,000 clones, 75% to 80% seen once. This clone showed up just a few times. This CDR3 is also generated by other DNA sequences in the sample. The gene calls are TRBV19 and TRBJ2-7, with 7 bases matching TRBD1. Sequenced material: PBMCs. This TCR was recovered from a woman in her forties in good health. Some clones in this sample may be carry-over from other donors' samples. The chain's CDR3 is CATSTGSYEQYF. In DNA form, the CDR3 reads TGTGCCACCTCGACAGGGTCCTACGAGCAGTACTTC. Looking up the rest from reference TRBV19 and TRBJ2-7 gives the full variable domain: DGGITQSPKYLFRKEGQNVTLSCEQNLNHDAMYWYRQDPGQGLRLIYYSQIVNDFQKGDIAEGYSVSREKKESFPLTVTSAQKNPTAFYLCATSTGSYEQYFGPGTRLTVT.